This is a list of T cell receptor beta chains from one sample in a study of T cell responses to AZD1222 COVID-19 vaccine. Profiled with immunoSEQ multiplex PCR; TCRdb holds only in-frame clones, not every one. This table holds around 120,000 clones, approximately 83% found once. Sequencing used peripheral blood, obtained on day 0 of AZD1222 vaccination. All receptors derive from an adult in good health. The CDR3 runs from the conserved cysteine through the conserved F or W. The order of the fields is V gene, D gene, J gene, clone size, CDR3 protein, CDR3 DNA. D genes are given only for firm matches. For some rows the clone size is stated as once, few or many, or as a class when expanded; others skip it.

>TRBV5-1|NA|TRBJ2-1|NA
CASSYRNSYNEQFF
TGCGCCAGCAGCTACAGGAACTCCTACAATGAGCAGTTCTTC
>TRBV18|TRBD1|TRBJ2-7|NA
CASSPLDRDEQYF
TGTGCCAGCTCACCACTTGACAGGGACGAGCAGTACTTC
>TRBV7-7|TRBD1|TRBJ2-2|NA
CASSSGQANTGELFF
TGTGCCAGCAGCTCGGGACAGGCGAACACCGGGGAGCTGTTTTTT
>TRBV10-1|TRBD1|TRBJ1-1|NA
CASRKGQGASEAFF
TGCGCCAGCAGAAAAGGACAGGGGGCCTCTGAAGCTTTCTTT
>TRBV5-1|NA|TRBJ1-1|once
CASSLAGGRTEAFF
TGCGCCAGCAGCTTGGCCGGGGGGCGGACTGAAGCTTTCTTT
>TRBV4-1|NA|TRBJ2-6|NA
CASSQGALPGANVLTF
TGCGCCAGCAGCCAGGGTGCTCTCCCTGGGGCCAACGTCCTGACTTTC
>TRBV6-5|NA|TRBJ2-7|NA
CAIRAVTYEQYF
TGTGCCATCCGAGCGGTTACCTACGAGCAGTACTTC
>TRBV7-3|NA|TRBJ1-5|NA
CASSLNSNQPQHF
TGTGCCAGCAGCCTAAATAGCAATCAGCCCCAGCATTTT
>TRBV6-5|NA|TRBJ1-3|NA
CASSWGGGNTIYF
TGTGCCAGCAGCTGGGGTGGTGGAAACACCATATATTTT
>TRBV4-3|TRBD1|TRBJ2-4|NA
CASSQGGQVAKNIQYF
TGCGCCAGCAGCCAAGGTGGACAGGTCGCCAAAAACATTCAGTACTTC
>TRBV3-1/TRBV3-2|NA|TRBJ1-2|once
CASTVNAGDAYGYTF
TGTGCCAGCACCGTTAACGCCGGGGATGCCTATGGCTACACCTTC
>TRBV12-3/TRBV12-4|NA|TRBJ1-2|NA
CASRPAGNYGYTF
TGTGCCAGCAGGCCCGCAGGGAACTATGGCTACACCTTC
>TRBV9|TRBD1|TRBJ1-6|few
CASSTGQVNSPLHF
TGTGCCAGCAGCACGGGACAGGTTAATTCACCCCTCCACTTT
>TRBV10-2|NA|TRBJ1-6|NA
CASEEGQPPLHF
TGCGCCAGTGAGGAGGGGCAGCCACCCCTCCACTTT